The 22 T cell receptor beta chains given below trace back to one sample, sequenced in a study of T cells after posttransplantation cyclophosphamide. Control samples came 1 year after myeloablative marrow transplants with methotrexate plus calcineurin inhibitor. Only in-frame clones appear in the TCRdb table, and some are missing; sequencing was by immunoSEQ multiplex PCR. The sample records 12,000 or so clones, around 80% being singletons. The sequencing here drew on PBMCs, taken 350 to 400 days after allogeneic stem cell transplant with calcineurin inhibitor and methotrexate. Receptors were obtained from a male patient in his thirties who received an allogeneic stem cell transplant from an unrelated donor, was CMV-positive, and had acute GVHD only. Some of the T cells may derive from the graft donor.

The chain is built from TRBV6-5 and TRBJ1-5; no reliable D call. V gave up 5 bases and J gave up 4 bases, with 9 bases separating them. Germline CDR1 is MNHEY and CDR2 is SVGAGI. The CDR3 is made up of 13 amino acids. CDR3 nucleotide sequence: TGTGCCAGCAGTCCCACGGGGAATCAGCCCCAGCATTTT. Its translation is CASSPTGNQPQHF.

The chain employs TRBV6-5 and TRBJ2-2, with a weak D call TRBD1 (5 bases). CDR3 size: 13 residues. The germline gives CDR1 MNHEY, CDR2 SVGAGI. Trimming cost V 7 bases and J 5 bases, with 11 bases left between them. This CDR3 is CASKMTVTGELFF. In DNA, the CDR3 is TGTGCCAGCAAGATGACAGTGACCGGGGAGCTGTTTTTT.

This clone was found once. The gene calls are TRBV7-2 and TRBJ1-5; a weak D match, TRBD1 (5 bases). This CDR3 has 12 residues. Germline CDR1 and CDR2: SGHTA and FQGNSA. The V gene lost 3 bases and the J gene lost 11 bases, with 11 bases spanning the gap. The CDR3 DNA follows: TGTGCCAGCAGCTTTAAGGGGCCGGCCCAGCATTTT. This sequence encodes CASSFKGPAQHF.

This chain uses TRBV5-1 with TRBJ1-1; 8 nucleotides align to TRBD1. Trimming removed 4 bases from V and 7 bases from J; junction bases left unmatched: 3. CDR3 size: 12 residues. In germline, CDR1 is SGHRS, CDR2 YFSETQ. CDR3 nucleotides: TGCGCCAGCAGCGTACAGGGGGTTGAAGCTTTCTTT. This sequence encodes CASSVQGVEAFF.

The chain has TRBV2 and TRBJ2-2, with TRBD1 as a possible D gene (7 bases). Germline-derived CDR1 and CDR2 are SNHLY and FYNNEI. The CDR3 length is 16 residues. Trimming shortened V by 8 bases and J by 2 bases, and 18 bases separated the two germline ends. CDR3: CASLGGGLFNTGELFF. The CDR3 bases are TGTGCCAGCTTAGGAGGGGGCTTGTTTAACACCGGGGAGCTGTTTTTT.

Only one count was recorded for this clone. The chain combines TRBV15 with TRBJ2-7; no definite D call. The CDR3 consists of 15 residues. The germline V gene has CDR1 LNHNV and CDR2 YYDKDF (reference sequence). V lost 1 base and J 0 bases, leaving 10 bases between the germline ends. CDR3 sequence: CATSRGGMSSYEQYF. The CDR3 bases are TGTGCCACCAGCAGAGGAGGTATGAGCTCCTACGAGCAGTACTTC.

J is TRBJ1-1 and V is TRBV5-6; the D is unclear. V lost 2 bases, J lost 11 bases, and 10 bases lay in between. This CDR3 is 11 amino acids long. In germline, CDR1 is SGHDT, CDR2 YYEEEE. DNA for the CDR3: TGTGCCAGCAGCTTTGGCGGTTTTGCTTTCTTT. It encodes CASSFGGFAFF.

This chain links TRBV27 with TRBJ1-5, with unresolved D. Trimming stripped 5 bases from V and 3 bases from J, with 8 bases between. The CDR3 extends over 13 amino acids. Looked up from germline, CDR1 is MNHEY and CDR2 is SMNVEV (reference sequence). The CDR3 is CASSPKDNQPQHF. For the CDR3, the DNA is TGTGCCAGCAGTCCTAAAGACAATCAGCCCCAGCATTTT.

CDR3 DNA sequence: TGTGCCAGCAGTGAATTTCTCCCACTAGCGGGAGAAGAGACCCAGTACTTC. Amino acids: CASSEFLPLAGEETQYF. The genes are TRBV6-1 and TRBJ2-5; 11 bases are shared with TRBD2. The CDR3 has 17 amino acids. Trimming took 2 bases from V and 3 from J; bases not matched to a gene: 8. Germline lookup yields CDR1 MNHNS and CDR2 SASEGT.

This clone was seen only a few times. The chain uses TRBV6-5 and TRBJ1-5, with D possibly being TRBD1 (6 bases). The CDR3 extends over 14 amino acids. Trimming took 2 bases from V and 6 from J, leaving 11 bases between them. CDR1 and CDR2 from the germline V gene are MNHEY and SVGAGI. The CDR3, as DNA: TGTGCCAGCAGTTACGAGGTCAGGGGTCAGCCCCAGCATTTT. It is translated as CASSYEVRGQPQHF.

The chain joins TRBV28 to TRBJ1-2; the D gene is possibly TRBD1 (6 bases). The germline gives CDR1 MDHEN, CDR2 SYDVKM. This CDR3 has 13 amino acids. With 6 bases removed from V and 3 bases from J, the gap between germline ends came to 11 bases. This CDR3 is CASRLTGYYGYTF. CDR3 bases: TGTGCCAGCAGATTGACAGGATACTATGGCTACACCTTC.

The rearrangement joins TRBV29-1 to TRBJ2-7, with a tentative D call TRBD1 (5 bases). Trimming stripped 5 bases from V and 2 bases from J, with 13 bases between. Germline lookup yields CDR1 SQVTM and CDR2 ANQGSEA. This CDR3 is built from 13 residues. The CDR3 DNA reads as TGCAGCGTTCAATTTCCGGACACCTACGAGCAGTACTTC. Its protein product is CSVQFPDTYEQYF.

The V gene is TRBV5-6, the J gene TRBJ2-2; 8 nucleotides align to TRBD2. The V segment lost 0 bases and the J segment 2 bases; nucleotides outside the gene matches: 6. Germline CDR1 reads SGHDT; CDR2 reads YYEEEE. The length of the CDR3 is 17 residues. The CDR3 nucleotides are TGTGCCAGCAGCTTGGATCGGGGGGGATCCAACACCGGGGAGCTGTTTTTT. Amino acids: CASSLDRGGSNTGELFF.

This clone has a single count. The gene calls are TRBV2 and TRBJ2-3, with 7 bases fitting TRBD1. Trimming removed 8 bases from V and 3 bases from J; junction bases left unmatched: 11. This CDR3 is built from 15 residues. Looked up from germline, CDR1 is SNHLY and CDR2 is FYNNEI. DNA of the CDR3: TGTGCCAGCGGTCAACAGGGGCGGTGGACAGATACGCAGTATTTT. This codes for CASGQQGRWTDTQYF.

The rearrangement uses TRBV29-1 and TRBJ2-7, with 9 bases fitting TRBD1. The CDR3 is 13 residues long. Germline CDR1 SQVTM, CDR2 ANQGSEA. With V trimmed by 7 bases and J by 4 bases, 8 bases remained unmatched. CDR3 residues: CSATKGQGYEQYF. As DNA, the CDR3 is TGCAGCGCAACAAAAGGACAGGGGTACGAGCAGTACTTC.

The chain is built from TRBV7-2 and TRBJ1-2, with a tentative D call TRBD1 (6 bases). V lost 3 bases and J 0 bases, leaving 8 bases between the germline ends. Germline CDR1 reads SGHTA; CDR2 reads FQGNSA. This CDR3 spans 14 amino acids. CDR3 coding DNA: TGTGCCAGCAGCTTCGGACAGCCTAACTATGGCTACACCTTC. Translated, it gives CASSFGQPNYGYTF.

This chain joins TRBV30 and TRBJ1-5; possible D gene TRBD1, 5 bases. The germline V and J ends were trimmed by 1 base and 0 bases, with 10 bases remaining between them. CDR3 size: 15 residues. CDR1 and CDR2 (germline): GTSNPN, SVGIG (reference sequence). The CDR3 loop reads CAWSAFDSSNQPQHF. The CDR3, as DNA: TGTGCCTGGAGTGCCTTTGACAGTAGCAATCAGCCCCAGCATTTT.

The rearrangement joins TRBV4-3 to TRBJ1-6; D is ambiguous. The CDR3 contains 13 residues. Germline loops: CDR1 LGHNA, CDR2 YSLEER. Trimming cost V 0 bases and J 12 bases, with 9 bases left between them. CDR3 sequence: CASSQDRNQPLHF. CDR3 coding DNA: TGCGCCAGCAGCCAAGACAGAAATCAACCCCTCCACTTT.

The chain recombines TRBV5-6 with TRBJ1-2; TRBD1 agrees at 7 bases. Germline lookup yields CDR1 SGHDT and CDR2 YYEEEE. The V gene end was trimmed by 5 bases and the J gene end by 0 bases; junction bases not matched to a gene: 10. The CDR3 spans 16 residues. The CDR3 DNA reads as TGTGCCAGCAGAGCAGGGGGATTCAGAACTAACTATGGCTACACCTTC. This encodes CASRAGGFRTNYGYTF.

The V and J genes are TRBV6-1 and TRBJ1-2; 11 bases align to TRBD1. This CDR3 contains 14 residues. With V trimmed by 8 bases and J by 8 bases, 10 bases remained unmatched. The V gene's germline CDR1 is MNHNS and CDR2 SASEGT. This CDR3 reads CASGVTGQGAGYTF. The CDR3 bases are TGTGCCAGCGGAGTAACAGGACAGGGGGCGGGCTACACCTTC.

The chain has TRBV6-5 and TRBJ1-2, with 11 bases that match TRBD1. The length of the CDR3 is 15 residues. Germline V lookup: CDR1 MNHEY, CDR2 SVGAGI. The junction had 7 bases not matched to a gene; V was cut back by 2 bases and J by 8 bases. CDR3 nucleotide sequence: TGTGCCAGCAGTTACAACGGACAGGGGGCTGCAGGCTACACCTTC. Amino acid sequence: CASSYNGQGAAGYTF.

The CDR3 region has the DNA TGTGCCATCAGTGAGTCGGGCCCCTACGAGCAGTACTTC. The encoded protein is CAISESGPYEQYF. The chain combines TRBV10-3 with TRBJ2-7; D call uncertain. The CDR3 has 13 residues. CDR1 ENHRY and CDR2 SYGVKD come from the germline V gene. The V end lost 0 bases, the J end lost 2 bases, and 5 bases lay between the germline ends.